The 19 T cell receptor beta chains below come from one sample, sequenced in a study of CD8 T cells in ankylosing spondylitis (dated by TCRdb to 2016 to 2017). Libraries came from 5' RACE. The listed sequencing device is Illumina HiSeq 2500. In-frame beta chains were kept once TCRdb had trimmed the public reads at Q25 with fastp and called clones with MiXCR. For every CDR3 protein sequence, its rows merge into one entry that carries the most common genes and DNA. This sample gives 150,000 to 200,000 distinct CDR3 sequences in total; 11% of them show up just once. The top ten clones comprise under 35% of the sample. Sequencing was done on a sample of blood, either unsorted or a sorted T cell fraction (not recorded which). These receptors all come from a male donor with ankylosing spondylitis or in good health (not recorded which).

This clonotype was recorded many times. V gene TRBV5-1 combines with J gene TRBJ1-5, with 7 bases matching TRBD1. The germline V gene has CDR1 SGHRS and CDR2 YFSETQ. The CDR3 is 14 residues long. V shed 2 bases and J 7 bases; nucleotides not matched to a gene: 6. CDR3: CASSLNRGGQPQHF. The CDR3 region has the DNA TGCGCCAGCAGCTTAAACAGGGGCGGACAGCCCCAGCATTTT.

The chain links TRBV7-2 to TRBJ2-4; 7 bases line up with TRBD2. Looked up from germline, CDR1 is SGHTA and CDR2 is FQGNSA. J was trimmed by 5 bases and V by 4 bases; bases with no gene match: 8. The CDR3 is 15 residues long. The CDR3 nucleotides read TGTGCCAGCAGCTACCGACTAGCTCGCGAAAACATTCAGTACTTC. It translates to CASSYRLARENIQYF.

The rearrangement links TRBV10-1 to TRBJ2-7, with 7 bases aligning to TRBD1. This CDR3 region has 15 residues. The germline V gene has CDR1 WNHNN and CDR2 SYGVQD (reference sequence). J gave up 8 bases and V 2 bases, and 12 bases lay outside the gene matches. DNA of the CDR3: TGCGCCAGCAGTGAGACCCAGACAGGGATCCGGAAGCAGTACTTC. This encodes CASSETQTGIRKQYF.

Worth noting for this clonotype: The junction shows a germline mismatch at one end, possibly a read error. The chain uses TRBV28 and TRBJ1-4, with unresolved D. Germline-derived CDR1 and CDR2 are MDHEN and SYDVKM. The CDR3 runs to 13 residues. The CDR3 spells CASTFPANEKLFF. Written as DNA, the CDR3 is TGCGCCAGCACCTTCCCGGCTAATGAAAAACTGTTTTTT.

The chain couples TRBV7-6 to TRBJ1-2; possibly TRBD1 for D (5 bases). The CDR3 length is 14 residues. Germline loops: CDR1 SGHVS, CDR2 FNYEAQ. V was trimmed by 6 bases and J by 8 bases, leaving 19 bases between them. CDR3 residues: CASSHRQGGLGYTF. The CDR3 bases are TGTGCCAGCAGTCACCGGCAGGGAGGATTAGGCTACACCTTC.

Ten or more counts support this clonotype. This sequence joins TRBV9 and TRBJ1-3; D is uncertain. This CDR3 contains 16 residues. The V gene's germline CDR1 is SGDLS and CDR2 YYNGEE. The germline V and J ends were trimmed by 0 bases and 0 bases, with 10 bases remaining between them. The CDR3 DNA reads TGTGCCAGCAGCGTAGAGGGAGATTCCTCTGGAAACACCATATATTTT. It yields the protein CASSVEGDSSGNTIYF.

The sample holds a few counts of this clonotype. This chain joins TRBV12-3 or TRBV12-4 and TRBJ1-5, with D unclear. CDR3 length: 15 amino acids. V lost 5 bases and J lost 6, with 17 bases in between. The CDR3 DNA reads as TGTGCCAGCAGTCCCTCCTCTGGGTATGCTCAGCCCCAGCATTTT. Translating it yields CASSPSSGYAQPQHF.

The V and J genes are TRBV6-1 and TRBJ1-1; D gene unclear. The CDR3 length is 16 residues. Trimming cost V 6 bases and J 0 bases, with 17 bases left between them. Looked up from germline, CDR1 is MNHNS and CDR2 is SASEGT. CDR3 sequence: CASSPITSELNTEAFF. The CDR3 DNA sequence: TGTGCCAGCAGCCCTATCACGTCGGAGTTGAACACTGAAGCTTTCTTT.

This clonotype appeared many times. The chain employs TRBV20-1 and TRBJ2-1; 7 bases align to TRBD2. The CDR3 loop spans 14 amino acids. The V gene's germline CDR1 is DFQATT and CDR2 SNEGSKA (reference sequence). After removal of 3 bases from V and 8 bases from J, the junction contained 10 bases not matched to a gene. The CDR3 loop is CSARGQAGVDEQFF. DNA for the CDR3: TGCAGTGCTAGGGGGCAGGCGGGAGTGGATGAGCAGTTCTTC.

The rearrangement uses TRBV4-1 and TRBJ2-5; a weak D match, TRBD2 (5 bases). The CDR3 covers 15 residues. Trimming shortened V by 0 bases and J by 7 bases, and 15 bases separated the two germline ends. The germline V gene has CDR1 MGHRA and CDR2 YSYEKL. DNA for the CDR3: TGCGCCAGCAGCCAAGATCGCACTAGATGGGTGACCCAGTACTTC. Its translation is CASSQDRTRWVTQYF.

This clonotype was seen a few times. The V call is TRBV3-1, the J call TRBJ2-3; D might be TRBD2 (6 bases). V gave up 2 bases and J gave up 11 bases, with 20 bases separating them. The CDR3 is 15 amino acids. CDR1 and CDR2 from the germline V gene are LGHDT and YNNKEL (reference sequence). The CDR3 sequence: CASSQLRGIAPGQYF. In nucleotides, the CDR3 is TGTGCCAGCAGCCAATTACGCGGGATAGCCCCTGGGCAGTATTTT.

This clonotype was found many times. The J gene is TRBJ2-3, the V gene TRBV5-1; D remains ambiguous. V lost 1 base and J 4 bases, leaving 4 bases between the germline ends. The CDR3 is made up of 12 amino acids. Germline CDR1 is SGHRS and CDR2 is YFSETQ. The CDR3 region has the DNA TGCGCCAGCAGCTTGAAAGCAGATACGCAGTATTTT. Its translation is CASSLKADTQYF.

This clonotype was seen many times. The chain combines TRBV20-1 with TRBJ1-2, with D perhaps TRBD1 (5 bases). This CDR3 comprises 11 residues. V lost 4 bases and J 11 bases, leaving 14 bases between the germline ends. Per germline, CDR1 DFQATT and CDR2 SNEGSKA (reference sequence). The CDR3 protein is CSAIGGPVYTF. The CDR3 bases are TGCAGTGCTATTGGGGGACCCGTTTACACCTTC.

The chain recombines TRBV18 with TRBJ1-2; the D is unclear. Between the trimmed V and J ends, which lost 2 bases and 1 base, there was a span of 8 bases. The CDR3 has 14 residues. Per germline, CDR1 KGHSH and CDR2 LQKENI. The CDR3 sequence is CASSPGQINYGYTF. The CDR3 nucleotides read TGTGCCAGCTCACCAGGGCAGATTAACTATGGCTACACCTTC.

Details on this clonotype: A much larger clone differs from this one at a single base, so this may be a read error. This chain uses TRBV28 with TRBJ2-3; 10 bases match TRBD2. The CDR3 is 15 residues long. The germline V gene encodes CDR1 MDHEN and CDR2 SYDVKM. The CDR3: CASSTRTSGTDAQYF. The CDR3 DNA sequence: TGTGCCAGCAGTACCCGGACTAGCGGAACAGATGCGCAGTATTTT.

This clonotype was seen repeatedly, ten times or more. The chain carries TRBV29-1 and TRBJ2-3; no clear D gene. The CDR3 extends over 13 amino acids. CDR1 is SQVTM and CDR2 is ANQGSEA in the germline V gene. Between the trimmed V and J ends, which lost 0 bases and 1 base, there was a span of 5 bases. The CDR3 region has the DNA TGCAGCGTTGAAGAGGCTGGCACAGATACGCAGTATTTT. The encoded protein is CSVEEAGTDTQYF.

The CDR3 nucleotides are TGTGCCAGCAGCTTAGGAACGGGAAACCCCTACGAGCAGTACTTC. Residues: CASSLGTGNPYEQYF. The V and J genes are TRBV7-2 and TRBJ2-7; tentative D call: TRBD2 (5 bases). Looked up from germline, CDR1 is SGHTA and CDR2 is FQGNSA. The CDR3 covers 15 residues. V was trimmed by 1 base and J by 2 bases, leaving 12 bases between them.

This clonotype was seen ten or more times. This chain uses TRBV11-2 with TRBJ2-1; D is possibly TRBD1 (5 bases). V dropped 5 bases and J dropped 7 bases, with 12 bases sitting between them. The CDR3 totals 13 residues. Per the germline V gene, CDR1 is SGHAT and CDR2 is FQNNGV. CDR3 bases: TGTGCCAGCAGCGGTATTAGGGGTAATGAGCAGTTCTTC. Protein product: CASSGIRGNEQFF.

This clonotype was counted between two and nine times. The rearrangement uses TRBV6-1 and TRBJ2-1, with D perhaps matching TRBD1 or TRBD2 (6 bases each). The CDR3 has 13 amino acids. The germline V gene encodes CDR1 MNHNS and CDR2 SASEGT. V lost 7 bases and J lost 8, with 15 bases in between. CDR3 DNA: TGTGCCAGCAAGATGGTCGGGGGCGATGAGCAGTTCTTC. This translates into CASKMVGGDEQFF.